The next 21 T cell receptor beta chains were all read from a single sample in a study of T cells in pancreatic ductal adenocarcinoma. The selected patients with pancreatic ductal adenocarcinoma had surgery but no neoadjuvant therapy. Profiled with immunoSEQ multiplex PCR; TCRdb holds only in-frame clones, not every one. The repertoire holds almost 5,500 clones, with approximately 67% as singletons. Material for sequencing was pancreatic tumor tissue. These receptors all come from a human donor with pancreatic ductal adenocarcinoma.

The V call is TRBV10-3, the J call TRBJ1-1; 7 bases align to TRBD1. Germline V gene data show CDR1 as ENHRY and CDR2 as SYGVKD. The CDR3 runs to 15 residues. With 3 bases clipped from V and 1 base from J, the junction kept 5 bases outside the gene matches. Written as DNA, the CDR3 is TGTGCCATCAGTGACTTGGGACAGACGAACACTGAAGCTTTCTTT. The encoded protein is CAISDLGQTNTEAFF.

The rearrangement links TRBV7-9 to TRBJ2-5; TRBD2 is a possible D gene (6 bases). The CDR3 consists of 14 residues. Germline V gene lookup returns CDR1 SEHNR and CDR2 FQNEAQ (reference sequence). The germline V and J ends were trimmed by 5 bases and 2 bases, with 12 bases remaining between them. Here the CDR3 reads CASSPGTEQETQYF. The CDR3, as DNA: TGTGCCAGCAGCCCCGGGACTGAACAAGAGACCCAGTACTTC.

J is TRBJ1-3 and V is TRBV18, with 9 bases matching TRBD1. The CDR3 contains 16 residues. Germline V gene sequence: CDR1 KGHSH, CDR2 LQKENI. Unmatched junction bases numbered 5, after V lost 4 bases and J lost 1 base. In nucleotides, the CDR3 is TGTGCCAGCTCACTACTACAGGGGGCTTCTGGAAACACCATATATTTT. This encodes CASSLLQGASGNTIYF.

This rearrangement joins TRBV10-3 to TRBJ2-7, with 8 bases lining up with TRBD2. The V gene's germline CDR1 is ENHRY and CDR2 SYGVKD. The CDR3 length is 16 residues. J lost 4 bases, V lost 0 bases, and 8 bases had no gene match. The CDR3 region is CAISESPGTRAYEQYF. CDR3 nucleotides: TGTGCCATCAGTGAGTCCCCCGGGACTAGAGCGTACGAGCAGTACTTC.

The V gene is TRBV4-3, the J gene TRBJ1-4; no clear D. The CDR3 covers 16 residues. With 0 bases removed from V and 5 bases from J, the gap between germline ends came to 13 bases. CDR1 and CDR2 from the germline V gene are LGHNA and YSLEER. The CDR3 nucleotides are TGCGCCAGCAGCCAAGATATGTCAGATACGAATGAAAAACTGTTTTTT. Translation gives CASSQDMSDTNEKLFF.

V and J are TRBV28 and TRBJ1-2; 12 bases agree with TRBD1. This CDR3 comprises 16 residues. Losses at the gene ends were 8 bases for V and 5 bases for J; bases not matched to a gene: 12. The germline V gene has CDR1 MDHEN and CDR2 SYDVKM. The CDR3 coding sequence is TGTGCCAGCCTAGGGACAGGGGGCGCCTTGCTATATGGCTACACCTTC. It translates to CASLGTGGALLYGYTF.

The chain links TRBV28 to TRBJ2-2, with TRBD2 matching 12 bases. Trimming removed 6 bases from V and 3 bases from J; junction bases left unmatched: 5. The CDR3 loop spans 16 amino acids. CDR1 MDHEN and CDR2 SYDVKM come from the germline V gene. The DNA for the CDR3 is TGTGCCAGCAGCCTGACTAGCGGGGGTTACACCGGGGAGCTGTTTTTT. Translated, it gives CASSLTSGGYTGELFF. Supplemented by reference TRBV28 and TRBJ2-2, the full variable domain reads DVKVTQSSRYLVKRTGEKVFLECVQDMDHENMFWYRQDPGLGLRLIYFSYDVKMKEKGDIPEGYSVSREKKERFSLILESASTNQTSMYLCASSLTSGGYTGELFFGEGSRLTVL.

The genes are TRBV7-2 and TRBJ1-2; D remains ambiguous. V was clipped by 5 bases and J by 5 bases, with 9 bases between them. Germline V gene lookup returns CDR1 SGHTA and CDR2 FQGNSA. The CDR3 length is 12 residues. CDR3 protein: CASSILGYGYTF. For the CDR3, the DNA is TGTGCCAGCAGCATACTAGGGTATGGCTACACCTTC.

This chain uses TRBV7-3 with TRBJ2-3; 9 nucleotides align to TRBD2. The CDR3 runs 15 residues. V shed 2 bases, J shed 0 bases, and the junction held 0 bases outside the gene matches. Looked up from germline, CDR1 is SGHTA and CDR2 is FQGTGA. CDR3 sequence (DNA): TGTGCCAGCAGCTTAGCGGGGGGGAGCACAGATACGCAGTATTTT. Translation: CASSLAGGSTDTQYF.

This clone occurred a few times. The rearrangement links TRBV11-3 to TRBJ1-1; D is possibly TRBD1 (6 bases). Trimming took off 5 bases at V and 5 bases at J, with 18 bases between the two ends. CDR1 is SGHNT, CDR2 YENEEA, per germline. This CDR3 is built from 15 residues. This CDR3 is CASSTRDKGKTEAFF. The CDR3 DNA reads TGTGCCAGCAGCACGAGGGACAAGGGGAAAACTGAAGCTTTCTTT. Looking up the rest from reference TRBV11-3 and TRBJ1-1 gives the full variable domain: EAGVVQSPRYKIIEKKQPVAFWCNPISGHNTLYWYLQNLGQGPELLIRYENEEAVDDSQLPKDRFSAERLKGVDSTLKIQPAELGDSAVYLCASSTRDKGKTEAFFGQGTRLTVV.

CDR3 bases: TGTGCCAGCAGCTTGCAAGGGACAGACTATGGCTACACCTTC. Protein sequence: CASSLQGTDYGYTF. This chain joins TRBV5-6 and TRBJ1-2, with 7 bases that match TRBD1. The CDR3 spans 14 residues. The V segment lost 1 base and the J segment 3 bases; nucleotides outside the gene matches: 3. The germline V gene has CDR1 SGHDT and CDR2 YYEEEE.

The chain joins TRBV19 to TRBJ2-4; D may be TRBD2 (6 bases). Germline V lookup: CDR1 LNHDA, CDR2 SQIVND (reference sequence). The CDR3 loop spans 16 amino acids. V was cut by 5 bases and J by 3 bases, with 17 bases left in between. CDR3 DNA: TGTGCCAGTAGTTCACGACTAGGGGCAGACAAAAACATTCAGTACTTC. This translates into CASSSRLGADKNIQYF.

The V and J genes are TRBV7-9 and TRBJ2-5, with 9 positions matching TRBD1. The germline gives CDR1 SEHNR, CDR2 FQNEAQ (reference sequence). The ends lost 4 bases at V and 5 bases at J; junction bases unmatched: 14. This CDR3 spans 17 amino acids. The CDR3 loop reads CASSSGQGSFSRETQYF. In DNA, the CDR3 is TGTGCCAGCAGCTCGGGACAGGGCTCTTTTAGTCGGGAGACCCAGTACTTC. The full variable domain, with the rest looked up from reference TRBV7-9 and TRBJ2-5, is DTGVSQNPRHKITKRGQNVTFRCDPISEHNRLYWYRQTLGQGPEFLTYFQNEAQLEKSRLLSDRFSAERPKGSFSTLEIQRTEQGDSAMYLCASSSGQGSFSRETQYFGPGTRLLVL.

The rearrangement links TRBV5-4 to TRBJ1-4; tentative D call: TRBD1 (5 bases). V lost 0 bases, J lost 5 bases, and 11 bases lay in between. The CDR3 spans 15 residues. Germline V gene data show CDR1 as SGHNT and CDR2 as YYREEE (reference sequence). CDR3 residues: CASSLAGAGNEKLFF. The CDR3 region has the DNA TGTGCCAGCAGCTTGGCTGGGGCTGGGAATGAAAAACTGTTTTTT.

The gene calls are TRBV7-9 and TRBJ2-2; 11 positions agree with TRBD1. This CDR3 contains 14 residues. Germline CDR1 reads SEHNR; CDR2 reads FQNEAQ (reference sequence). Germline trimming cut 5 bases from V and 7 bases from J; bases unmatched to any gene: 3. Written as DNA, the CDR3 is TGTGCCAGCAGCGTGGGACAGGGGGACGGGGAGCTGTTTTTT. This gives the protein CASSVGQGDGELFF.

In DNA, the CDR3 is TGTGCCAGCAGTTTCGGGGTGACTGAAGCTTTCTTT. It is translated as CASSFGVTEAFF. The chain employs TRBV28 and TRBJ1-1; D call uncertain. V shed 3 bases and J shed 5 bases, with 7 bases lying between them. This CDR3 has 12 residues. CDR1 and CDR2 (germline): MDHEN, SYDVKM.

The rearrangement links TRBV7-9 to TRBJ2-5; a possible D gene is TRBD1 (7 bases). Germline-derived CDR1 and CDR2 are SEHNR and FQNEAQ (reference sequence). The CDR3 loop spans 14 amino acids. Trimming removed 5 bases at V and 4 bases at J, with 14 bases between. CDR3 residues: CASSDNRGGETQYF. The CDR3, as DNA: TGTGCCAGCAGCGACAACAGGGGAGGAGAGACCCAGTACTTC.

The V call is TRBV10-3, the J call TRBJ2-5; TRBD2 aligns across 14 bases. V trimming: 2 bases; J trimming: 2 bases; junction bases outside the gene matches: 7. The CDR3 consists of 18 residues. Germline assignment: CDR1 ENHRY and CDR2 SYGVKD. In nucleotides, the CDR3 is TGTGCCATCAGTGAGCCAGGGACTAGCGGGGGAGATCAAGAGACCCAGTACTTC. Translation: CAISEPGTSGGDQETQYF.

The chain links TRBV5-6 to TRBJ2-1; 7 nucleotides align to TRBD2. Germline V gives CDR1 SGHDT, CDR2 YYEEEE. CDR3 length: 17 amino acids. Trimming at V came to 0 bases and at J to 4 bases, leaving 10 bases not matched to a gene. The CDR3 here is CASSLDVLGGGYNEQFF. CDR3 bases: TGTGCCAGCAGCTTGGACGTGCTGGGGGGGGGATACAATGAGCAGTTCTTC.

The chain is built from TRBV7-2 and TRBJ2-7, with TRBD1 identical over 10 bases. The V gene end was trimmed by 3 bases and the J gene end by 2 bases; junction bases not matched to a gene: 7. The CDR3 has 16 residues. Looked up from germline, CDR1 is SGHTA and CDR2 is FQGNSA. CDR3 nucleotide sequence: TGTGCCAGCAGCTTGGATGGGACAGGGGCTACCTACGAGCAGTACTTC. This codes for CASSLDGTGATYEQYF.

This chain joins TRBV6-4 and TRBJ1-5; 9 nucleotides agree with TRBD1. Per the germline V gene, CDR1 is MRHNA and CDR2 is SNTAGT. The CDR3 is made up of 18 amino acids. Trimming at V came to 2 bases and at J to 5 bases, leaving 13 bases not matched to a gene. The CDR3 DNA reads as TGTGCCAGCAGTGACAATACCCTCGGACAGGGGTTGGATCAGCCCCAGCATTTT. This gives the protein CASSDNTLGQGLDQPQHF.